The clone carrying this T cell receptor (beta chain) was counted many times. What it binds is not known. This entry belongs to a study of T cell repertoires in cytomegalovirus infection. About the research overall: Both recently identified HLA-C-restricted and well-studied HLA-B-restricted CMV epitopes were used in the study. Broader study findings: Cumulated frequencies of public TCR beta families served to identify carriers of CMV plus the relevant HLA. HLA-C-restricted CMV clonotypes gave the most frequent clonotype in two of eight donors.

TCRdb re-derived calls from the reads in MiXCR, one entry per CDR3 protein. There are 110,000 to 150,000 distinct CDR3 sequences in the sample; about 31% occur only once, and 45% to 60% lies in the top ten. The CDR3 sequence is 13 residues long. The V end lost 6 bases, the J end lost 5 bases, and 13 bases lay between the germline ends. The chain uses TRBV12-3 or TRBV12-4 and TRBJ1-2; D possibly corresponds to TRBD1 (6 bases). The source is a human donor in good health (CMV status not recorded). Some clones in this sample may be carry-over from other donors' samples. Sequencing used CD8+ T cells from cultured PBMCs, obtained from culture after CMV antigen stimulation. CDR3 sequence (DNA): TGTGCCAGCAGACCGGGGGGGGCTTATGGCTACACCTTC. It yields the protein CASRPGGAYGYTF.